The present TCR beta chain was sequenced within a study of identical twins. Whole-study findings and limits: Twin-shared out-of-frame alpha sequences showed excess low generation probability. The conclusions drew on cross-sectional statistical analysis instead of tracking the same donors.

Germline-derived CDR1 and CDR2 are DFQATT and SNEGSKA (reference sequence). Germline trimming cut 2 bases from V and 3 bases from J; bases unmatched to any gene: 4. The CDR3 length is 14 residues. A note on this clonotype: What it binds is not known.

A single record per CDR3 protein comes from TCRdb applying MiXCR to the 5' RACE reads. The sample shows some 760,000 distinct CDR3 sequences, 15% to 20% of them seen only once. These data are also associated with another study on T cells expressing NK-cell markers.

V usage is TRBV20-1 and J usage is TRBJ2-3, with 8 bases identical to TRBD1. The sequencing input was PBMCs. The TCR originated in a woman aged 18-29 years in good health. This CDR3 is CSARPRTGTDTQYF. The CDR3, as DNA: TGCAGTGCTAGACCCAGGACAGGGACAGATACGCAGTATTTT.